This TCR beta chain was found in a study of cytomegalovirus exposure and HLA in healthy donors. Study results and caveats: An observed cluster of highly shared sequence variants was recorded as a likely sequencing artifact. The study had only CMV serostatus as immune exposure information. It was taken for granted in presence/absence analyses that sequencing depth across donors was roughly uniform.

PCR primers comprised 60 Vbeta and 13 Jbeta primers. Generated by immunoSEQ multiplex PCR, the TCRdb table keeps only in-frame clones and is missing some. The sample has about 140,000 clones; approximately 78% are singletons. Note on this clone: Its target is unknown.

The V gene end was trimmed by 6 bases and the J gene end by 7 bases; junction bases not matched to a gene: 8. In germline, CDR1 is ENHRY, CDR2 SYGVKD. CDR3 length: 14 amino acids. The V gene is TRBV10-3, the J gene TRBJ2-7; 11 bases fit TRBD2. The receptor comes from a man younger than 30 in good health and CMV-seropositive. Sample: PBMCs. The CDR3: CAISISGRESEQYF. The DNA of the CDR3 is TGTGCCATCAGCATTAGCGGGAGGGAGAGTGAGCAGTACTTC.